This TCR beta chain came from a study of blood T cell repertoires in COVID-19. Study context: Samples taken during acute and convalescent COVID-19 were collected in the United States, Italy and Spain.

The data were produced by immunoSEQ multiplex PCR, yet TCRdb's version contains in-frame clones alone and is incomplete. This table holds roughly 150,000 clones, 75% to 90% found once. The CDR3 sequence is 14 residues long. In germline, CDR1 is SGHAT, CDR2 FQNNGV. J lost 4 bases, V lost 5 bases, and 6 bases had no gene match. This chain connects TRBV11-2 to TRBJ2-5; 8 nucleotides line up with TRBD2. Sequencing was done on a sample of peripheral blood. The clonotype comes from a woman older than 75 with active or convalescent COVID-19. Written as DNA, the CDR3 is TGTGCCAGCAGCCGCGGGGGGCTTGGAGAGACCCAGTACTTC. This encodes CASSRGGLGETQYF.